These T cell receptor beta chains were read from a single sample in a study of blood T cell repertoires in COVID-19. Profiling relied on immunoSEQ multiplex PCR, and the TCRdb table lists in-frame clones only, not all of them. The sample has 70,000 to 100,000 clones; around 88% are singletons. The material sequenced was peripheral blood. The source is a woman between 65 and 79 years old with acute or convalescent COVID-19. The CDR3 runs from the conserved cysteine through the conserved F or W. The order of the fields is clone size, D gene, V gene, J gene, CDR3 DNA, CDR3 protein. The D gene is left open where the match is weak. Not every row has a clone size; where given, it reads once, few, many or a size class.

-	-	TRBV27	TRBJ2-7	TGTGCCAGCAGTTCAACCGAAGGTGGGGGCCAATCCTACGAGCAGTACTTC	CASSSTEGGGQSYEQYF
-	TRBD2	TRBV18	TRBJ2-5	TGTGCCAGCTCACCACGTCCTAGCGGGGGCTCCATGGAGACCCAGTACTTC	CASSPRPSGGSMETQYF
-	TRBD1	TRBV4-1	TRBJ1-4	TGCGCCAGCAGCCAAGATTGGGACAGAATCGGTGAAAAACTGTTTTTT	CASSQDWDRIGEKLFF
-	-	TRBV7-2	TRBJ2-3	TGTGCCAGCAGCTTATACCCTGGGGGCGGGGGAAGCACAGATACGCAGTATTTT	CASSLYPGGGGSTDTQYF
-	TRBD1	TRBV5-1	TRBJ2-7	TGCGCCAGCAGCCCGCAGACAGGGGGCGACTACGAGCAGTACTTC	CASSPQTGGDYEQYF
once	-	TRBV5-1	TRBJ1-1	TGCGCCAGCAGCTTGGCAGGGGTAGGTATGAACACTGAAGCTTTCTTT	CASSLAGVGMNTEAFF
-	TRBD1	TRBV29-1	TRBJ2-3	TGCAGCGTTGAAGATCGGACAGGGGCTATCCTGGATACGCAGTATTTT	CSVEDRTGAILDTQYF
-	TRBD1	TRBV6-4	TRBJ1-5	TGTGCCAGCAGTGACCCCGAAGGGGACAGGGTGCTACTAAGTCTTTATAGCAATCAGCCCCAGCATTTT	CASSDPEGDRVLLSLYSNQPQHF
-	TRBD1	TRBV13	TRBJ1-2	TGTGCCAGCAGCTTAGGGGGTCAGGGGGCTTCGGCCGGCTACACCTTC	CASSLGGQGASAGYTF
-	TRBD2	TRBV5-5	TRBJ2-7	TGTGCCAGCAGCTTGGCACTAGCGGGAGTTTTTTACGAGCAGTACTTC	CASSLALAGVFYEQYF
-	-	TRBV6-5	TRBJ2-7	TGTGCCAGCCCCCTAAATGGTGAGCAGTACTTC	CASPLNGEQYF
-	-	TRBV3-1/TRBV3-2	TRBJ2-7	TGTGCCAGCAGCCAGTTGAGCGAGGACGAGCAGTACTTC	CASSQLSEDEQYF
medium-sized	TRBD1	TRBV3-1/TRBV3-2	TRBJ2-7	TGTGCCAGCAGCCAAAGACAGGGGGACTACGAGCAGTACTTC	CASSQRQGDYEQYF
-	TRBD1	TRBV2	TRBJ1-5	TGTGCCAGCAGTGAGGTCAGGGGGATCGGTGGCAATCAGCCCCAGCATTTT	CASSEVRGIGGNQPQHF
-	TRBD2	TRBV19	TRBJ2-7	TGTGCCAGTACCCCAAGCGGGAGCTCCTACGAGCAGTACTTC	CASTPSGSSYEQYF
-	-	TRBV12-3/TRBV12-4	TRBJ1-5	TGTGCCAGCAGTGCCACCAGGGATCAGCCCCAGCATTTT	CASSATRDQPQHF
-	TRBD2	TRBV19	TRBJ2-1	TGTGCCAGTAGTCCGACCGGACTAGTCAACAATGAGCAGTTCTTC	CASSPTGLVNNEQFF
-	-	TRBV6-6	TRBJ1-2	TGTGCCAGCAGTTATAGCCAGGGAAAGGTTGGCTACACCTTC	CASSYSQGKVGYTF
once	-	TRBV5-5	TRBJ2-5	TGTGCCAGCAGCTCGGGAGTGGGACGGGAGACCCAGTACTTC	CASSSGVGRETQYF
-	-	TRBV15	TRBJ2-7	TGTGCCACCAGCAGAGATTTTAATCGAGTGTCCTACGAGCAGTACTTC	CATSRDFNRVSYEQYF
-	-	TRBV6-5	TRBJ1-6	TGTGCCAGCAGGCGACAGTATAATTCACCCCTCCACTTT	CASRRQYNSPLHF
-	TRBD2	TRBV5-5	TRBJ2-5	TGTGCCAGCACCCTTGGGCTCGGGACTAGCGGGACAGAGACCCAGTACTTC	CASTLGLGTSGTETQYF
-	-	TRBV18	TRBJ2-5	TGTGCCAGCTCACCAGTGGCAGGGAACCAAGAGACCCAGTACTTC	CASSPVAGNQETQYF
few	TRBD1	TRBV5-1	TRBJ2-3	TGCGCCAGCAGCCCGGGACAGGGGGCGATGGGCACAGATACGCAGTATTTT	CASSPGQGAMGTDTQYF
-	TRBD2	TRBV3-1/TRBV3-2	TRBJ2-1	TGTGCCAGCAGCCAACGGACTAGCCTCAGTCGGAATGAGCAGTTCTTC	CASSQRTSLSRNEQFF
few	TRBD1	TRBV6-5	TRBJ1-2	TGTGCCAGAAAGGGACAGAGTACCCTAAACTATGGCTACACCTTC	CARKGQSTLNYGYTF
-	-	TRBV6-5	TRBJ2-7	TGTGCCAGCAGTTACACCCCCGCGAGCTCCTACGAGCAGTACTTC	CASSYTPASSYEQYF
-	-	TRBV5-5	TRBJ1-6	TGTGCCAGCAGCTACCAGGGACACTCCTATAATTCACCCCTCCACTTT	CASSYQGHSYNSPLHF
few	-	TRBV29-1	TRBJ1-5	TGCAGCGTTGCCCCGACAGGATCGGGCAATCAGCCCCAGCATTTT	CSVAPTGSGNQPQHF
-	-	TRBV7-3	TRBJ2-3	TGTGCCAGCAGCTTACTTAGCACAGATACGCAGTATTTT	CASSLLSTDTQYF
-	-	TRBV28	TRBJ1-4	-	CASSFLAGPSGKLFF
-	-	TRBV28	TRBJ2-6	TGTGCCAGCAGCCCAACGGGGGGGGCCAACGTCCTGACTTTC	CASSPTGGANVLTF
once	-	TRBV20-1	TRBJ2-1	TGCAGTGCTAGTTTGCGGGACTACAATGAGCAGTTCTTC	CSASLRDYNEQFF
-	-	TRBV4-2	TRBJ2-5	TGTGCCAGCAGCCAGGGGAGACAAGAGACCCAGTACTTC	CASSQGRQETQYF
-	-	TRBV9	TRBJ2-1	TGTGCCAGCAGCGTAGGAGGGCTAGCAAAATACAATGAGCAGTTCTTC	CASSVGGLAKYNEQFF
-	-	TRBV3-1/TRBV3-2	TRBJ2-1	TGTGCCAGCAGCCAAGACCCCCTAGACAATGAGCAGTTCTTC	CASSQDPLDNEQFF
-	-	TRBV6-5	TRBJ1-3	TGTGCCAGCTCCCGGGGGGGGGAAAACACCATATATTTT	CASSRGGENTIYF
-	TRBD1	TRBV10-3	TRBJ1-2	TGTGCCATCAGTGGTACAGGGGGGAGAGGCTATGGCTACACCTTC	CAISGTGGRGYGYTF
-	-	TRBV6-5	TRBJ2-3	TGTGCCAGCAGACCTAGACAGGAAAGCACAGATACGCAGTATTTT	CASRPRQESTDTQYF
-	TRBD1	TRBV11-2	TRBJ2-7	TGTGCCAGCAGCCAGACAGGGGGTACCTACGAGCAGTACTTC	CASSQTGGTYEQYF
few	-	TRBV29-1	TRBJ2-5	TGCAGCGCGGGAACAGGGCCGGCCTTACAAGAGACCCAGTACTTC	CSAGTGPALQETQYF
few	TRBD1	TRBV4-1	TRBJ2-3	TGCGCCAGCAGCCGAAGATACAGGGGTAGAGGTAGGACAGATACGCAGTATTTT	CASSRRYRGRGRTDTQYF
once	-	TRBV4-1	TRBJ2-3	TGCGCCAGCAGCCAACCAAGGGGGTGGGGCACAGATACGCAGTATTTT	CASSQPRGWGTDTQYF
-	-	TRBV6-5	TRBJ2-2	TGTGCCAGCAGTTCCTACTTTTCGGACACCGGGGAGCTGTTTTTT	CASSSYFSDTGELFF
-	-	TRBV4-2	TRBJ2-7	TGTGCCAGCAGCCAAGAGTACGACACATATACTAGGGAGCAGTACTTC	CASSQEYDTYTREQYF
-	-	TRBV5-8	TRBJ1-5	TGTGCCAGCAGCTTGGAGCCGGGTCAGCCCCAGCATTTT	CASSLEPGQPQHF
-	-	TRBV9	TRBJ2-6	TGTGCCAGCAGCCATTATGGGACTGACTCTGGGGCCAACGTCCTGACTTTC	CASSHYGTDSGANVLTF
-	TRBD1	TRBV6-5	TRBJ1-1	TGTGCCAGCACATCTCCGGGACAGGGGAAGACTGAAGCTTTCTTT	CASTSPGQGKTEAFF
-	TRBD2	TRBV9	TRBJ2-1	TGTGCCAGCAGCTCTAGCGGGTCCTACAATGAGCAGTTCTTC	CASSSSGSYNEQFF
-	TRBD1	TRBV6-5	TRBJ2-1	TGTGCCAGCAGTAAGGGGACAGAATACAATGAGCAGTTCTTC	CASSKGTEYNEQFF